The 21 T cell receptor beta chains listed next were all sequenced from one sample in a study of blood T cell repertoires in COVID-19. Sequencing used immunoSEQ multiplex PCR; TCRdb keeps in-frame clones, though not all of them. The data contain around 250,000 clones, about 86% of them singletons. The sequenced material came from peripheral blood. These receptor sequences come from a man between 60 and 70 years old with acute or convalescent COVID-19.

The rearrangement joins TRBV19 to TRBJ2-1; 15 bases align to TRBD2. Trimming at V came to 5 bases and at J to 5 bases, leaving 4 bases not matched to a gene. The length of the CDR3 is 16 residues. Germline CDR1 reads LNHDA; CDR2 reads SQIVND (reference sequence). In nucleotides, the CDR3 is TGTGCCAGTAGTGTGGGACTAGCGGGAGGACACAATGAGCAGTTCTTC. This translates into CASSVGLAGGHNEQFF.

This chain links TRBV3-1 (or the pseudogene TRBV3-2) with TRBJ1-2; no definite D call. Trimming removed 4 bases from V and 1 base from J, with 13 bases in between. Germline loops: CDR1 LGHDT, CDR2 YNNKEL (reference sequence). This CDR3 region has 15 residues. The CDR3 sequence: CASSLGELNNYGYTF. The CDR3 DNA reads TGTGCCAGCAGCCTCGGGGAACTTAATAACTATGGCTACACCTTC.

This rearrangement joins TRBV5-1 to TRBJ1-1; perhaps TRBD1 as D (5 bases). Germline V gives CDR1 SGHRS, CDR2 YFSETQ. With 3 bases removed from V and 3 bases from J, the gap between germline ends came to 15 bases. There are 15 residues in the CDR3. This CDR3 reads CASSSYPEGYTEAFF. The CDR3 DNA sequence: TGCGCCAGCAGCTCTTACCCGGAGGGGTACACTGAAGCTTTCTTT.

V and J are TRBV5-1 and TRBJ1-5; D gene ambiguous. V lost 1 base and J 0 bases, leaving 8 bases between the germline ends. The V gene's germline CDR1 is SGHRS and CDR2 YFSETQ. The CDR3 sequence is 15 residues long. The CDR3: CASSLLGDSNQPQHF. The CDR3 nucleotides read TGCGCCAGCAGCTTGCTTGGAGATAGCAATCAGCCCCAGCATTTT. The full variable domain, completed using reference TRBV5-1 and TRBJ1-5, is KAGVTQTPRYLIKTRGQQVTLSCSPISGHRSVSWYQQTPGQGLQFLFEYFSETQRNKGNFPGRFSGRQFSNSRSEMNVSTLELGDSALYLCASSLLGDSNQPQHFGDGTRLSIL.

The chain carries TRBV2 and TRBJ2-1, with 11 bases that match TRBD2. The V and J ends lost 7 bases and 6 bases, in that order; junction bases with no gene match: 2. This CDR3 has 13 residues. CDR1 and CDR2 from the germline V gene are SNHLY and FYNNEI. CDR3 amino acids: CASNGLAGNEQFF. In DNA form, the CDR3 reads TGTGCCAGCAACGGACTAGCGGGCAATGAGCAGTTCTTC.

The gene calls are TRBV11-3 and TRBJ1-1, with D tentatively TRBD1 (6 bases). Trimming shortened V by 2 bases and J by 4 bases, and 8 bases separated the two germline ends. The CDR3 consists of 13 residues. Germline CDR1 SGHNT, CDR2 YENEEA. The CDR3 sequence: CASSLRGGTEAFF. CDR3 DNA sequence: TGTGCCAGCAGCTTAAGAGGGGGCACTGAAGCTTTCTTT.

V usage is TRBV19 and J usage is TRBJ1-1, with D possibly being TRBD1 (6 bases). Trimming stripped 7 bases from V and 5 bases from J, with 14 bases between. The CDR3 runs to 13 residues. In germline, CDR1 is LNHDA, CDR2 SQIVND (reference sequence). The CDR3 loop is CASNEQGRTEAFF. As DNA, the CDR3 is TGTGCCAGTAATGAACAGGGTAGAACTGAAGCTTTCTTT. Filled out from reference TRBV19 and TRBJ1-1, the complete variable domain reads DGGITQSPKYLFRKEGQNVTLSCEQNLNHDAMYWYRQDPGQGLRLIYYSQIVNDFQKGDIAEGYSVSREKKESFPLTVTSAQKNPTAFYLCASNEQGRTEAFFGQGTRLTVV.

CDR3 residues: CASSVHKGAQGELFF. CDR3 coding DNA: TGTGCCAGCAGCGTCCACAAGGGGGCGCAAGGGGAGCTGTTTTTT. This rearrangement joins TRBV9 to TRBJ2-2, with 7 bases matching TRBD1. CDR1 is SGDLS, CDR2 YYNGEE, per germline. The CDR3 runs 15 residues. V was pared by 2 bases and J by 8 bases, with 9 bases of the junction left unmatched.

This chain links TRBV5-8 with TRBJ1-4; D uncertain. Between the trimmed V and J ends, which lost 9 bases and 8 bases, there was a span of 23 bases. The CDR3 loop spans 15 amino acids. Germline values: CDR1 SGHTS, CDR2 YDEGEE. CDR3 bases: TGTGCCACAGCCTTCGGAGGGCTCGTCGGCGAAAAACTGTTTTTT. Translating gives CATAFGGLVGEKLFF.

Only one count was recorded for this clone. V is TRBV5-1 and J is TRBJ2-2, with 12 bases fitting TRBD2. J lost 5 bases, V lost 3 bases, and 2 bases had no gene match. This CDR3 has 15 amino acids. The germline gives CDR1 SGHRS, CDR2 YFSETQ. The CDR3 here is CASSWTSGVTGELFF. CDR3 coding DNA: TGCGCCAGCAGCTGGACTAGCGGGGTGACCGGGGAGCTGTTTTTT.

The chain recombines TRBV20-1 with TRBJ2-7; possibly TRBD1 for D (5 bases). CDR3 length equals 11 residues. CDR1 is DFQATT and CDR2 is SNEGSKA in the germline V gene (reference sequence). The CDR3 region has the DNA TGCAGCCAGGGTCAAAATTACGAGCAGTACTTC. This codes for CSQGQNYEQYF.

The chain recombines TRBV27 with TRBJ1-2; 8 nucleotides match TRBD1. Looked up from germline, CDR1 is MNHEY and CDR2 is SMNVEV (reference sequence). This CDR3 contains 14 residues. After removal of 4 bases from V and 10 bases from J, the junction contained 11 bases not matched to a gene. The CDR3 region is CASSSTDRAFVYTF. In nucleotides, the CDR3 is TGTGCCAGCAGTTCCACGGACAGGGCATTTGTCTACACCTTC.

The CDR3: CASSPGRREGHFHEQYF. The DNA for the CDR3 is TGTGCCAGCAGCCCAGGAAGGAGGGAGGGCCATTTCCACGAGCAGTACTTC. The chain employs TRBV3-1 (or the pseudogene TRBV3-2) and TRBJ2-7; TRBD2 aligns across 7 bases. The CDR3 has 17 amino acids. Unmatched junction bases numbered 17, after V lost 4 bases and J lost 5 bases. Germline lookup yields CDR1 LGHDT and CDR2 YNNKEL (reference sequence).

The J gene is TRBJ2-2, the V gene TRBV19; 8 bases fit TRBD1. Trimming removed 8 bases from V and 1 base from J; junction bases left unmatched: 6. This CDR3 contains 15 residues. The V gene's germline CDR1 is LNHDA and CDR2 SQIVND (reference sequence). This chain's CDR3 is CASQGALGNTGELFF. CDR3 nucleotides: TGTGCCAGTCAGGGGGCCCTCGGGAACACCGGGGAGCTGTTTTTT.

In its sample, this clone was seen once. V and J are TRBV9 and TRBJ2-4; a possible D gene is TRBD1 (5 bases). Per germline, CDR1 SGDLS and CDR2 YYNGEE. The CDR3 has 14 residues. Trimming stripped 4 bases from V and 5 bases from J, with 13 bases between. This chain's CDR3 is CASSPGLGQNIQYF. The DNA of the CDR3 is TGTGCCAGCAGCCCAGGCCTGGGGCAAAACATTCAGTACTTC.

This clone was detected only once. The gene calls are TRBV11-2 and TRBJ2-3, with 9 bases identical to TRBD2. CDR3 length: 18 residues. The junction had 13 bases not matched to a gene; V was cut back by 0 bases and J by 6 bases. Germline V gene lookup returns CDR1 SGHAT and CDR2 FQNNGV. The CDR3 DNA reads TGTGCCAGCAGCTTAGATCCCTTCCTAAGCGGGAGGAGGGATACGCAGTATTTT. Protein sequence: CASSLDPFLSGRRDTQYF.

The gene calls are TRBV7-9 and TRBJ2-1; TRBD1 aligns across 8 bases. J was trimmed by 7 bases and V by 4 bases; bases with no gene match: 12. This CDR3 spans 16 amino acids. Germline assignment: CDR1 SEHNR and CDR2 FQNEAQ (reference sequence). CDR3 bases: TGTGCCAGCAGCTCGGTCGGGCAGGGGGCGAAGAATGAGCAGTTCTTC. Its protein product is CASSSVGQGAKNEQFF. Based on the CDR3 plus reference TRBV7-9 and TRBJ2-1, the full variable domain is DTGVSQNPRHKITKRGQNVTFRCDPISEHNRLYWYRQTLGQGPEFLTYFQNEAQLEKSRLLSDRFSAERPKGSFSTLEIQRTEQGDSAMYLCASSSVGQGAKNEQFFGPGTRLTVL.

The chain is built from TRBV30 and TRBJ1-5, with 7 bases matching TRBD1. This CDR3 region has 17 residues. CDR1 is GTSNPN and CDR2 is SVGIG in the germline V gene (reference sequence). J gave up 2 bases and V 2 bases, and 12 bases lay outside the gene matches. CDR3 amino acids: CAWSPRTGADGNQPQHF. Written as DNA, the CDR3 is TGTGCCTGGAGTCCTAGGACAGGAGCGGATGGCAATCAGCCCCAGCATTTT.

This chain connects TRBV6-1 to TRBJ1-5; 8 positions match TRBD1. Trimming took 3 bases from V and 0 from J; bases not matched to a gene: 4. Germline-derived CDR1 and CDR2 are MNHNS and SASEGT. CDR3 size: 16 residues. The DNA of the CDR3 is TGTGCCAGCAGTGACCTGACAGGGGCTAGCAATCAGCCCCAGCATTTT. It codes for CASSDLTGASNQPQHF.

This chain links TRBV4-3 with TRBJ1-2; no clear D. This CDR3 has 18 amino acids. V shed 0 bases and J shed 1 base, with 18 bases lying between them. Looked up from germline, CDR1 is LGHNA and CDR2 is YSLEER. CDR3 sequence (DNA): TGCGCCAGCAGCCAAGAGACCAATCCGATCGGGTATAACTATGGCTACACCTTC. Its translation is CASSQETNPIGYNYGYTF.

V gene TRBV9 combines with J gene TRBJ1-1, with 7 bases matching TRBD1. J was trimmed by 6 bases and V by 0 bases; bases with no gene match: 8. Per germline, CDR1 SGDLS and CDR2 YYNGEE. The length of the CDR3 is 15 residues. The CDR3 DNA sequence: TGTGCCAGCAGCGTAGTCCCAGGGGGAACAGCTGAAGCTTTCTTT. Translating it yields CASSVVPGGTAEAFF.